One sample yielded the 21 T cell receptor beta chains listed below, sequenced in a study of blood T cell repertoires in COVID-19. Sequencing was performed with immunoSEQ multiplex PCR; in TCRdb, only in-frame clones are kept and a portion is missing. The repertoire includes over 100,000 clones, roughly 84% of them detected once, and 1.1% to 1.5% sits in the top ten. Sequences were obtained from peripheral blood. The origin of the receptors is a man aged 40-49 years with acute or convalescent COVID-19.

The chain is built from TRBV2 and TRBJ1-2, with unresolved D. The germline V gene has CDR1 SNHLY and CDR2 FYNNEI. V was clipped by 6 bases and J by 3 bases, with 11 bases between them. This CDR3 region has 13 residues. The CDR3 DNA follows: TGTGCCAGCAGCTCAGAGGCCTACTATGGCTACACCTTC. It is translated as CASSSEAYYGYTF.

The CDR3 reads CASSQGFGATGFVEQYF. In nucleotides, the CDR3 is TGCGCCAGCAGCCAAGGATTCGGGGCTACAGGGTTCGTCGAGCAGTACTTC. The genes are TRBV4-1 and TRBJ2-7; a weak D match, TRBD1 (6 bases). Germline CDR1 and CDR2: MGHRA and YSYEKL. The V end was cut by 1 base, the J end by 6 bases, with 22 bases between. The CDR3 runs 17 residues.

The CDR3 region has the DNA TGTGCCAGCAGCTCCGCCCCGGGACAGGGGGGGACGGGCACCGGGGAGCTGTTTTTT. It encodes CASSSAPGQGGTGTGELFF. The chain joins TRBV11-2 to TRBJ2-2, with 11 bases identical to TRBD1. V lost 4 bases and J lost 4; bases outside the gene matches: 14. Germline loops: CDR1 SGHAT, CDR2 FQNNGV. The CDR3 extends over 19 amino acids.

The CDR3 reads CASSPPAGLRYEQYF. The DNA of the CDR3 is TGTGCCAGCTCACCACCGGCGGGACTCCGCTACGAGCAGTACTTC. J is TRBJ2-7 and V is TRBV18; possible D gene TRBD2, 6 bases. Per germline, CDR1 KGHSH and CDR2 LQKENI. V was trimmed by 0 bases and J by 3 bases, leaving 12 bases between them. The CDR3 runs to 15 residues.

This chain connects TRBV6-1 to TRBJ2-3; tentatively, D is TRBD2 (5 bases). V shed 3 bases and J shed 2 bases, with 15 bases lying between them. Germline V lookup: CDR1 MNHNS, CDR2 SASEGT. The CDR3 spans 16 residues. CDR3 amino acids: CASSEGWGVATDTQYF. DNA for the CDR3: TGTGCCAGCAGTGAGGGTTGGGGAGTTGCCACAGATACGCAGTATTTT.

In nucleotides, the CDR3 is TGTGCCACACAGGGGTGGAGCACAGATACGCAGTATTTT. Translating gives CATQGWSTDTQYF. This chain uses TRBV11-1 with TRBJ2-3; 7 nucleotides agree with TRBD1. In germline, CDR1 is SGHAT, CDR2 FQDESV (reference sequence). CDR3 length equals 13 residues. The V segment lost 10 bases and the J segment 0 bases; nucleotides outside the gene matches: 4.

This clone was seen a handful of times. The V call is TRBV7-9, the J call TRBJ2-1; the D gene is possibly TRBD2 (6 bases). Per germline, CDR1 SEHNR and CDR2 FQNEAQ (reference sequence). CDR3 length: 16 residues. Trimming took 5 bases from V and 6 from J, leaving 20 bases between them. CDR3 coding DNA: TGTGCCAGCAGCCTCCTCGGCGGGAACCCTTTCAATGAGCAGTTCTTC. Translation gives CASSLLGGNPFNEQFF.

V gene TRBV6-5 combines with J gene TRBJ2-7; possible D gene TRBD2, 5 bases. Germline V gene data show CDR1 as MNHEY and CDR2 as SVGAGI. V lost 4 bases to trimming and J lost 3 bases, with 16 bases between them. The CDR3 loop spans 15 amino acids. This CDR3 reads CASSSPQLLGYEQYF. DNA for the CDR3: TGTGCCAGCAGTTCGCCACAGCTACTAGGCTACGAGCAGTACTTC.

The chain employs TRBV2 and TRBJ2-5; the match to TRBD2 covers 12 bases. V gave up 5 bases and J gave up 2 bases; unmatched junction bases: 6. The CDR3 is 16 residues long. Per germline, CDR1 SNHLY and CDR2 FYNNEI. The CDR3 sequence is CASSSPSGGVQETQYF. The DNA for the CDR3 is TGTGCCAGCAGTTCGCCTAGCGGGGGGGTTCAAGAGACCCAGTACTTC.

This chain uses TRBV2 with TRBJ1-1; D is unresolved. V shed 4 bases and J shed 4 bases, with 19 bases lying between them. The CDR3 runs to 16 residues. CDR1 and CDR2 (germline): SNHLY, FYNNEI. The CDR3: CASSGALVRSVTEAFF. CDR3 in DNA: TGTGCCAGCAGTGGTGCGTTGGTGAGGTCGGTCACTGAAGCTTTCTTT.

The rearrangement joins TRBV25-1 to TRBJ2-1, with a tentative D call TRBD2 (6 bases). The CDR3 is 16 amino acids. The V gene's germline CDR1 is MGHDK and CDR2 SYGVNS. Trimming pared 7 bases from V and 1 base from J, leaving 17 bases between. In nucleotides, the CDR3 is TGTGCCAGCAAAAAGGGGCGGGGAGCATCCTACAATGAGCAGTTCTTC. Protein sequence: CASKKGRGASYNEQFF.

This clone was observed once. This chain joins TRBV3-1 (or the pseudogene TRBV3-2) and TRBJ1-1; D not resolved. CDR1 is LGHDT, CDR2 YNNKEL, per germline (reference sequence). The CDR3 has 14 residues. Trimming pared 3 bases from V and 1 base from J, leaving 9 bases between. The CDR3 loop is CASSHIHSNTEAFF. CDR3 nucleotides: TGTGCCAGCAGCCACATCCATTCGAACACTGAAGCTTTCTTT.

The rearrangement links TRBV18 to TRBJ2-3, with 10 positions matching TRBD2. The CDR3 is made up of 16 amino acids. Unmatched junction bases numbered 8, after V lost 0 bases and J lost 8 bases. From germline, CDR1 is KGHSH and CDR2 LQKENI. The CDR3 coding sequence is TGTGCCAGCTCACCACCAAAGCGGGGGGGCCGTGGTACGCAGTATTTT. This encodes CASSPPKRGGRGTQYF.

This clone came up once. This rearrangement joins TRBV7-2 to TRBJ2-2; no reliable D call. Germline CDR1 SGHTA, CDR2 FQGNSA. V dropped 5 bases and J dropped 7 bases, with 14 bases sitting between them. The CDR3 sequence is 14 residues long. The CDR3 DNA follows: TGTGCCAGCAGCCCTTTCGCAACGGTCGGGGAGCTGTTTTTT. Translated: CASSPFATVGELFF.

This clone is a singleton in its sample. The V gene is TRBV10-1, the J gene TRBJ2-1; 10 positions match TRBD2. The CDR3 contains 18 residues. Germline assignment: CDR1 WNHNN and CDR2 SYGVQD (reference sequence). After removal of 4 bases from V and 8 bases from J, the junction contained 17 bases not matched to a gene. The CDR3 loop reads CASSGTSGLLTERDEQFF. As DNA, the CDR3 is TGCGCCAGCAGTGGGACTAGCGGACTCCTTACCGAAAGGGATGAGCAGTTCTTC.

The chain is built from TRBV28 and TRBJ2-7; D perhaps matches TRBD2 (5 bases). Germline values: CDR1 MDHEN, CDR2 SYDVKM. The CDR3 covers 14 residues. The V and J ends lost 6 bases and 7 bases respectively, with 19 bases between them. CDR3 nucleotide sequence: TGTGCCAGCAGGCCCCACTCTGGATGGGAGGAGCAGTACTTC. Its translation is CASRPHSGWEEQYF.

The V gene is TRBV9, the J gene TRBJ2-5, with TRBD1 matching 10 bases. The CDR3 consists of 15 residues. V shed 4 bases and J 5 bases; nucleotides not matched to a gene: 8. CDR1 is SGDLS and CDR2 is YYNGEE in the germline V gene. The DNA for the CDR3 is TGTGCCAGCAGCCCGAGACAGGGGGCAAGTGAGACCCAGTACTTC. This translates into CASSPRQGASETQYF.

In DNA, the CDR3 is TGTGCCAGCTCACCCGGTCGCGCCCAAGAGACCCAGTACTTC. The encoded protein is CASSPGRAQETQYF. This chain joins TRBV18 and TRBJ2-5; D uncertain. Trimming removed 3 bases at V and 1 base at J, with 9 bases between. Germline V gene sequence: CDR1 KGHSH, CDR2 LQKENI. This CDR3 is built from 14 residues.

The rearrangement links TRBV4-3 to TRBJ1-4; D uncertain. Trimming pared 0 bases from V and 1 base from J, leaving 15 bases between. The germline gives CDR1 LGHNA, CDR2 YSLEER. The CDR3 sequence is 18 residues long. CDR3 loop: CASSQDLTRAGTNEKLFF. CDR3 coding DNA: TGCGCCAGCAGCCAAGATCTCACGAGGGCGGGAACTAATGAAAAACTGTTTTTT.

This clone was detected only once. The chain combines TRBV11-3 with TRBJ1-6; D is unresolved. The V and J ends lost 2 bases and 8 bases respectively, with 7 bases between them. The germline V gene has CDR1 SGHNT and CDR2 YENEEA. The CDR3 is made up of 13 amino acids. CDR3 DNA sequence: TGTGCCAGCAGCTTAACTAGTCATTCACCCCTCCACTTT. This codes for CASSLTSHSPLHF.

A few counts support this clone. The CDR3 region is CASSLWTGAGTNEKLFF. The CDR3 region has the DNA TGTGCCAGCAGCCTATGGACAGGGGCAGGGACTAATGAAAAACTGTTTTTT. The V call is TRBV3-1 (or the pseudogene TRBV3-2), the J call TRBJ1-4; 9 bases line up with TRBD1. This CDR3 spans 17 amino acids. V gave up 4 bases and J gave up 2 bases; unmatched junction bases: 8. The germline gives CDR1 LGHDT, CDR2 YNNKEL (reference sequence).